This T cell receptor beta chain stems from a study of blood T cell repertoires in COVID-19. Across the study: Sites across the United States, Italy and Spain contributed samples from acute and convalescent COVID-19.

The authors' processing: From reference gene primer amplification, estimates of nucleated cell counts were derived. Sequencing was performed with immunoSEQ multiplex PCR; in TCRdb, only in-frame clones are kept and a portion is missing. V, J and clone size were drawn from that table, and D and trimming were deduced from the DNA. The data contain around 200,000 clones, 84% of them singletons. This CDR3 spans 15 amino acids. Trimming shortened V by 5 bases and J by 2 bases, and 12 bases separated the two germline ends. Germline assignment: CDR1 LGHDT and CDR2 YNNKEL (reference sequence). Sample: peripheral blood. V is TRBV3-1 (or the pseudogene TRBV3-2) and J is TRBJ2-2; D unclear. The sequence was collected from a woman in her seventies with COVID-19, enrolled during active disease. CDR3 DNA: TGTGCCAGCAGCGAGGCCGTAATTAACACCGGGGAGCTGTTTTTT. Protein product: CASSEAVINTGELFF.